These T cell receptor beta chains were read from a single sample in a study of siplizumab effects on memory and regulatory T cells. The repertoire was sequenced with immunoSEQ multiplex PCR; TCRdb's copy has only in-frame clones and lacks some. The table has approximately 100,000 clones, more than 90% seen once. Sequencing used CD4+ T cells sorted from blood. The source is a human donor in good health. Some clones in this sample may be carry-over from other donors' samples. Each CDR3 is given with its conserved first and last residue. Fields, in order: J gene, V gene, clone size, D gene, CDR3 DNA, CDR3 protein. A D gene is named only where the DNA matches it firmly. Rows give clone size only sometimes, using once, few, many, or a class for an expanded clone.

TRBJ1-1 | TRBV9 | . | . | TGTGCCAGCAGCGTAGGACAGCTAGTTAACACTGAAGCTTTCTTT | CASSVGQLVNTEAFF
TRBJ1-4 | TRBV6-5 | . | . | TGTGCCAGCAGTTACGCAGCACGGAATGAAAAACTGTTTTTT | CASSYAARNEKLFF
TRBJ1-4 | TRBV18 | . | TRBD1 | TGTGCCAGCTCCATAAGGACAGGACCCGCAACTAATGAAAAACTGTTTTTT | CASSIRTGPATNEKLFF
TRBJ2-1 | TRBV7-7 | . | TRBD2 | TGTGCTAGCAGCTCTAGCCTCGCTGCGGGAGGCTCCTACAATGAGCAGTTCTTC | CASSSSLAAGGSYNEQFF
TRBJ1-6 | TRBV5-1 | . | . | TGCGCCAGCAGGTTCGGGACTGACTATAATTCACCCCTCCACTTT | CASRFGTDYNSPLHF
TRBJ2-7 | TRBV10-2 | . | TRBD2 | TGCGCCAGCAGTCGGGGACTAGCGGGAGAGCCCTACGAGCAGTACTTC | CASSRGLAGEPYEQYF
TRBJ2-3 | TRBV5-6 | . | . | TGTGCCAGCAGCCGTAGTAGCACAGATACGCAGTATTTT | CASSRSSTDTQYF
TRBJ2-3 | TRBV15 | . | TRBD2 | TGTGCCACCACACTTAGCGGGCATACGCAGTATTTT | CATTLSGHTQYF
TRBJ1-2 | TRBV6-6 | few | TRBD1 | TGTGCCAGCAGTTCTGGACAGGGAGTGGGTGGCTACACCTTC | CASSSGQGVGGYTF
TRBJ1-1 | TRBV5-6 | once | . | TGTGCCAGCAGCTTGGGGGTAAACACTGAAGCTTTCTTT | CASSLGVNTEAFF
TRBJ2-5 | TRBV18 | . | . | TGTGCCAGCTCACCTCCCCAGGGTGGGGAGACCCAGTACTTC | CASSPPQGGETQYF
TRBJ2-5 | TRBV11-3 | . | TRBD2 | TGTGCCAGCAGCTTAGGGTCGGCTAGCGGGAATCAAGAGACCCAGTACTTC | CASSLGSASGNQETQYF
TRBJ1-3 | TRBV4-1 | . | . | TGCGCCAGCAGCCCGGCAAGCTCTGGAAACACCATATATTTT | CASSPASSGNTIYF
TRBJ2-4 | TRBV29-1 | . | TRBD2 | TGCAGCGTTGAAGGGCCGCTCGGGACTAGCCGGGCCAAAAACATTCAGTACTTC | CSVEGPLGTSRAKNIQYF
TRBJ2-3 | TRBV2 | . | TRBD2 | TGTGCCAGCAGTCGGACTAGCGGGTTAACAGATACGCAGTATTTT | CASSRTSGLTDTQYF
TRBJ1-2 | TRBV7-9 | . | . | TGTGCCAGCAGCTTAGGTGCGGGACCCTATGGCTACACCTTC | CASSLGAGPYGYTF
TRBJ1-3 | TRBV28 | . | . | TGTGCCAGCAACAAGAGGACAGCGAGCTCTGGAAACACCATATATTTT | CASNKRTASSGNTIYF
TRBJ2-7 | TRBV19 | . | . | TGTGCCAGTAGTAGCCCTGCAGCCACATACGAGCAGTACTTC | CASSSPAATYEQYF
TRBJ1-1 | TRBV28 | once | . | TGTGCCACCCGTCCTGTGAGGGGCAGGGCAAATGAAGCTTTCTTT | CATRPVRGRANEAFF
TRBJ1-1 | TRBV9 | . | . | TGTGCCAGCAGCGTATACAGGGACACTGAAGCTTTCTTT | CASSVYRDTEAFF
TRBJ2-4 | TRBV7-9 | . | . | TGTGCCAGCAGCTCTCTCGTCCCCTTACTAGCCAAAAACATTCAGTACTTC | CASSSLVPLLAKNIQYF
TRBJ2-1 | TRBV5-6 | . | . | TGTGCCAGCAGCTTCCGGGGCCTCGAGGTCTTC | CASSFRGLEVF